This T cell receptor (beta chain) was sequenced during a study of CD8 T cells in Susac syndrome. Overall study findings and caveats: In its TCR sequencing and HLA analysis, the study acknowledged that the number of individuals was relatively small.

RNA was extracted with the RNeasy kit, and a quantity of about 0.45 to 1 ug was reverse transcribed using random hexamers. Amplification of TCR beta CDR3 spanned 54 Vbeta and 13 Jbeta via immunoSEQ multiplex PCR. TCRdb re-called the immunoSEQ multiplex PCR reads with MiXCR, one entry per CDR3 protein. The sample records around 140,000 distinct CDR3 sequences, 80% to 85% being singletons. In the case of this clonotype: No antigen is known for it.

V was trimmed by 5 bases and J by 3 bases, leaving 11 bases between them. CDR3 length: 13 residues. The germline V gene has CDR1 LNHDA and CDR2 SQIVND (reference sequence). Sequencing of TCR beta was carried out in blood CD8+ and CD4+ T cells. The multiple sclerosis controls consisted of treatment-naive patients with relapsing-remitting disease, either stable or active. The specimen was CD8+ T cells from PBMCs. This receptor was taken from a human donor with multiple sclerosis. The chain combines TRBV19 with TRBJ2-7; D uncertain. For the CDR3, the DNA is TGTGCCAGTAGTCCCCGACCCTTCTACGAGCAGTACGTC. Translating it yields CASSPRPFYEQYV.